This T cell receptor (beta chain) is drawn from a study of diagnostic markers for celiac disease (TCRdb year 2020). Sequencing relied on an Illumina MiSeq. TCRdb reprocessed the reads, reporting each CDR3 protein sequence once and no DNA. The data table for this sample lists approximately 380 distinct CDR3 sequences. The ten largest make up over 35% of the sample. Looking up the germline V gene yields CDR1 SNHLY and CDR2 FYNNEI. The CDR3, cysteine through phenylalanine, is 15 amino acids long. The nucleotide record is missing. Remarks on this clonotype: The target of this receptor is not known.

Sequenced input: either unsorted cells or a sorted T cell fraction (not recorded which). This TCR was recovered from a human donor. This table probably holds off-target reads from a library built for another chain. Recombination linked TRBV2 to TRBJ2-7; no DNA is available, so the TRBD2 call from TCRdb remains unchecked. The CDR3 region: CASSEGTSETYEQYF.